Listed below are T cell receptor beta chains from one sample, sequenced in a study of blood T cell repertoires in COVID-19. Measured with immunoSEQ multiplex PCR; TCRdb has only the in-frame clones, and not every one. The sample holds about 140,000 clones, 84% seen once. The specimen sequenced was PBMCs or T cells enriched from blood (not recorded which). These receptors were obtained from a man in his forties or fifties in a cohort exposed to, infected with or recovered from COVID-19 (not recorded which). Each CDR3 is given without its conserved first and last residue.

v_call,cdr3_aa
TRBV7-2,ASSLSTGGNQPQH
TRBV4-1,ASSLGPDSYEQY
TRBV24-1,ATSDPSGDLQETQY
TRBV11-2,ASSPLAGVGEQY
TRBV7-8,ASSLGLAGLNEQF
TRBV28,ASSLQGAGTEAF
TRBV19,ASSAGLAVNYEQY
TRBV7-2,ASSLSATGTAYEAF
TRBV6-5,ASTGQGITYEQY
TRBV28,ASSRGHPSHYGYT
TRBV29-1,SVEDLASGGAVGTDTQY
TRBV30,AWSPVNTEAF
TRBV9,ASSPRTGNTEAF
TRBV7-2,ASSSTPGIRYGYT
TRBV7-9,ASSHPLDRDGGEQY
TRBV5-1,ASSLAGGVRQPQH
TRBV4-3,ASSQDLATSGTDTQY
TRBV10-3,AISEGHRGGQPQH
TRBV2,ASRKGRAGTNTGELF
TRBV14,ASSQGDLGETQY
TRBV3-1/TRBV3-2,ASSQASSGGTDTQY
TRBV6-5,ASSYSGTSPGHEQF
TRBV7-8,ASSPGTDTQY
TRBV12-3/TRBV12-4,ASSLREFLF
TRBV27,ASSFSPNTEAF
TRBV7-6,ASSLAGYYEQY
TRBV3-1/TRBV3-2,ASSQRGGYT
TRBV7-8,ASSPSEGGNTGELF
TRBV21-1,ASSKTRRERENIQY
TRBV25-1,ASGQGDGYT
TRBV5-6,AGGQGMNTEAF
TRBV7-9,ASSPPMAEPPYEQY
TRBV25-1,ASRGTGTTYEQY
TRBV11-2,ASSFLAGGPSNEQF
TRBV7-9,ASSSGTGGEKLF
TRBV6-5,ASSRTRDYGYT
TRBV10-3,AISERNYGYT
TRBV12-1,ASSSNRDYSYTDTQY
TRBV29-1,SGTGVDEKLF
TRBV5-4,ASSPTSTDTQY
TRBV5-1,ASSKQGSYTEAF
TRBV5-5,ASSLNPNEEKLF
TRBV3-1/TRBV3-2,ASSQDERGSTDTQY
TRBV27,ASSLSGGSNQPQH
TRBV5-4,ATTTGTNYGYT
TRBV5-6,ASSLPGLAGNEQF
TRBV6-2/TRBV6-3,ASSFGTIRGEKLF
TRBV6-5,ASREDGRRGPQH
TRBV29-1,SVDGGNTEAF
TRBV6-5,ASTDGQGLNQPQH
TRBV2,ASLTAYEQY